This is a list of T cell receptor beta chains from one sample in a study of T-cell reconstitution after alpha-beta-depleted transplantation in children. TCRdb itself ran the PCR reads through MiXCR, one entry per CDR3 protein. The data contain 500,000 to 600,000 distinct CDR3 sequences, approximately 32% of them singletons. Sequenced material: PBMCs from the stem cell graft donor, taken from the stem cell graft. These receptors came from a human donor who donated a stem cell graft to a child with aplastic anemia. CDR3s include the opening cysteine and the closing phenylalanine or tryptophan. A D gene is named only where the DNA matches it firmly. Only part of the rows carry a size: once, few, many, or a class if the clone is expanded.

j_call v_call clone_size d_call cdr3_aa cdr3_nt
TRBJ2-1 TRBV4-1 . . CASSQEFPNEQFF TGCGCCAGCAGCCAAGAATTCCCTAATGAGCAGTTCTTC
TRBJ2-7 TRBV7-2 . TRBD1 CASKNSGGSVEQYF TGTGCCAGCAAAAACTCAGGGGGCTCTGTGGAGCAGTACTTC
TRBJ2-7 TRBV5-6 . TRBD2 CASSLGTSGMGTYEQYF TGTGCCAGCAGCCTTGGGACTAGCGGGATGGGGACCTACGAGCAGTACTTC
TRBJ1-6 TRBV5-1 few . CASSLTSASGEQDSPLHF TGCGCCAGCAGCTTAACAAGTGCGTCAGGGGAACAAGATTCACCCCTCCACTTT
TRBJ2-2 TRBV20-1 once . CCAPPMGLRLPGELFF TGCTGTGCTCCTCCAATGGGACTCCGCCTACCCGGGGAGCTGTTTTTT
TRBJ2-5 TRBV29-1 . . CSVTAQGRRQTQYF TGCAGCGTAACCGCGCAGGGGAGGCGGCAGACCCAGTACTTC
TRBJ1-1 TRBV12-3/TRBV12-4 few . CASSPSGQGKAFF TGTGCCAGCAGTCCCTCAGGGCAGGGAAAAGCTTTCTTT
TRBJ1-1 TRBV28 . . CASSLWADRNTEAFF TGTGCCAGCAGTTTATGGGCGGACAGGAACACTGAAGCTTTCTTT
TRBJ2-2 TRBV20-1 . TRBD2 CSARSLAGDGPAGELFF TGCAGTGCTAGATCCCTAGCGGGAGATGGGCCAGCCGGGGAGCTGTTTTTT
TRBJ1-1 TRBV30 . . CAWRREGGTEAFF TGTGCCTGGAGAAGGGAAGGGGGCACTGAAGCTTTCTTT
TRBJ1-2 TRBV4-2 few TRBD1 CASSQAPGGNYGYTF TGTGCCAGCAGCCAGGCGCCAGGGGGCAACTATGGCTACACCTTC
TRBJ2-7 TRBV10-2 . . CASNGGYEQYF TGCGCCAGCAACGGGGGCTACGAGCAGTACTTC
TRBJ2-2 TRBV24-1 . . CATSDLSQSGTGELFF TGTGCCACCAGTGATTTATCCCAGAGCGGCACCGGGGAGCTGTTTTTT
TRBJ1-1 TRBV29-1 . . CSTTEGNTEAFF TGCAGCACAACAGAGGGGAACACTGAAGCTTTCTTT
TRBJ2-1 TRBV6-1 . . CASLRSSYNEQFF TGTGCCAGCTTGCGGAGCTCCTACAATGAGCAGTTCTTC
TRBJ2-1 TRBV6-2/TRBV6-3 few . CASTPLGLSYNEQFF TGTGCCAGCACCCCCTTGGGGCTCTCATACAATGAGCAGTTCTTC
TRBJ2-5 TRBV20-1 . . CSANSGSVGETQYF TGCAGTGCTAACTCCGGGAGCGTAGGGGAGACCCAGTACTTC
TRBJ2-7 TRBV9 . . CASSPLDGKTYEQYF TGTGCCAGCAGCCCACTTGACGGGAAGACCTACGAGCAGTACTTC